One sample yielded the 18 T cell receptor beta chains listed below, sequenced in a study of Ad26.COV2.S vaccination and SARS-CoV-2 variants. Treatment denoted: about 20 received Ad26.COV2.S at low or high dose, single or two shots; 5 received placebo; per-sample allocation not given. Vaccine and placebo recipients were sampled on day 63 after the first injection. The protocol was immunoSEQ multiplex PCR, while the TCRdb copy is restricted to in-frame clones and leaves out a portion. Here the sample spans hundreds of thousands of clones, roughly 91% being singletons. This specimen consisted of peripheral blood, obtained in a trial of Ad26.COV2.S vaccine versus placebo. These receptors all stem from a person aged 18-60 years who received the Ad26.COV2.S COVID-19 vaccine or a placebo.

This clone showed up just a few times. The chain uses TRBV14 and TRBJ1-2; D remains unclear. Germline-derived CDR1 and CDR2 are SGHDN and FVKESK. V gave up 2 bases and J gave up 7 bases, with 11 bases separating them. CDR3 length equals 13 residues. CDR3 in amino acids: CASSQNLAGGYTF. CDR3 nucleotides: TGTGCCAGCAGCCAAAACCTTGCGGGTGGCTACACCTTC.

This clone was seen a single time. The chain is built from TRBV7-9 and TRBJ1-1, with a weak D call TRBD1 (5 bases). This CDR3 has 15 residues. With 2 bases removed from V and 2 bases from J, the gap between germline ends came to 12 bases. Per the germline V gene, CDR1 is SEHNR and CDR2 is FQNEAQ (reference sequence). For the CDR3, the DNA is TGTGCCAGCAGCTTACAACAGGCGCCTAACACTGAAGCTTTCTTT. Translated, it gives CASSLQQAPNTEAFF. The full variable domain, completed using reference TRBV7-9 and TRBJ1-1, is DTGVSQNPRHKITKRGQNVTFRCDPISEHNRLYWYRQTLGQGPEFLTYFQNEAQLEKSRLLSDRFSAERPKGSFSTLEIQRTEQGDSAMYLCASSLQQAPNTEAFFGQGTRLTVV.

There are a few counts of this clone. The chain links TRBV7-2 to TRBJ2-7, with a possible D match to TRBD1 (5 bases). Trimming pared 4 bases from V and 5 bases from J, leaving 12 bases between. Germline V gives CDR1 SGHTA, CDR2 FQGNSA. CDR3 length equals 13 residues. CDR3 bases: TGTGCCAGCAGCTGGCAGGGTGCGGACGAGCAGTACTTC. It encodes CASSWQGADEQYF.

There are a few counts of this clone. The chain is built from TRBV10-3 and TRBJ1-3; 7 bases map to TRBD1. Per germline, CDR1 ENHRY and CDR2 SYGVKD. V trimming: 11 bases; J trimming: 6 bases; junction bases outside the gene matches: 13. The CDR3 spans 14 residues. CDR3 sequence reads: CASQTQGLPNTIYF. CDR3 sequence (DNA): TGTGCCTCACAAACACAGGGGTTACCAAACACCATATATTTT.

The V gene is TRBV5-1, the J gene TRBJ1-1, with D perhaps matching TRBD1 (5 bases). V was shortened by 5 bases and J by 1 base, with 12 bases between the two germline ends. This CDR3 comprises 14 residues. CDR1 is SGHRS, CDR2 YFSETQ, per germline. This CDR3 is CASSSPDKNTEAFF. In nucleotides, the CDR3 is TGCGCCAGCAGTTCTCCGGACAAGAACACTGAAGCTTTCTTT.

The chain is built from TRBV2 and TRBJ1-6; the D gene is possibly TRBD1 (6 bases). Germline CDR1 is SNHLY and CDR2 is FYNNEI. Trimming pared 8 bases from V and 7 bases from J, leaving 12 bases between. CDR3 length: 13 residues. CDR3 nucleotide sequence: TGTGCCAGCCGAGGGGGGCCCAATTCACCCCTCCACTTT. Translation gives CASRGGPNSPLHF.

The chain combines TRBV6-5 with TRBJ1-1, with a possible D match to TRBD1 (5 bases). The germline V gene encodes CDR1 MNHEY and CDR2 SVGAGI. Trimming took 4 bases from V and 0 from J, leaving 9 bases between them. CDR3 size: 14 residues. CDR3 region: CASSLTGMNTEAFF. The CDR3 bases are TGTGCCAGCAGTTTAACAGGCATGAACACTGAAGCTTTCTTT.

This sequence joins TRBV6-2 or TRBV6-3 and TRBJ1-2, with 10 bases aligning to TRBD1. CDR3 length: 13 residues. V was clipped by 4 bases and J by 4 bases; unmatched bases: 0. Germline lookup yields CDR1 MNHEY and CDR2 SVGEGT. The CDR3 DNA is TGTGCCAGCAGTTGGACAGGGGGCTATGGCTACACCTTC. It yields the protein CASSWTGGYGYTF.

The V gene is TRBV6-2 or TRBV6-3, the J gene TRBJ1-2; no reliable D call. V was shortened by 6 bases and J by 5 bases, with 13 bases between the two germline ends. Germline CDR1 MNHEY, CDR2 SVGEGT. The CDR3 totals 13 residues. The CDR3 bases are TGTGCCAGCAGCCCCGACGGCGATTATGGCTACACCTTC. This sequence encodes CASSPDGDYGYTF.

This chain connects TRBV16 to TRBJ2-3; D not certain. The V end was cut by 4 bases, the J end by 0 bases, with 5 bases between. This CDR3 is 13 amino acids long. Per the germline V gene, CDR1 is KGHSY and CDR2 is FQNENV. CDR3 nucleotides: TGTGCCAGCAGCCTTTATAGCACAGATACGCAGTATTTT. Translation gives CASSLYSTDTQYF.

The chain uses TRBV5-5 and TRBJ2-5, with 7 bases that match TRBD1. CDR3 length: 13 amino acids. The germline CDR1 and CDR2 sequences are SGHKS and YYEKEE (reference sequence). Losses at the gene ends were 3 bases for V and 5 bases for J; bases not matched to a gene: 4. CDR3 DNA sequence: TGTGCCAGCAGCTCCTCGGACAGGGAGACCCAGTACTTC. Translated, it gives CASSSSDRETQYF. The full variable domain, in which reference TRBV5-5 and TRBJ2-5 provide the parts outside the CDR3, is DAGVTQSPTHLIKTRGQQVTLRCSPISGHKSVSWYQQVLGQGPQFIFQYYEKEERGRGNFPDRFSARQFPNYSSELNVNALLLGDSALYLCASSSSDRETQYFGPGTRLLVL.

The chain joins TRBV6-5 to TRBJ1-5; D is uncertain. V gave up 2 bases and J gave up 0 bases, with 5 bases separating them. From germline, CDR1 is MNHEY and CDR2 SVGAGI. There are 14 residues in the CDR3. In nucleotides, the CDR3 is TGTGCCAGCAGTTACAGTTATAGCAATCAGCCCCAGCATTTT. Translating gives CASSYSYSNQPQHF.

This chain uses TRBV24-1 with TRBJ2-3; 9 nucleotides line up with TRBD2. Germline CDR1 reads KGHDR; CDR2 reads SFDVKD. The CDR3 is 17 residues long. The V segment lost 4 bases and the J segment 4 bases; nucleotides outside the gene matches: 11. The CDR3 region has the DNA TGTGCCACCAGTGAGGGGATAAGCGGGGGGCCCCCAGATACGCAGTATTTT. Amino acid sequence: CATSEGISGGPPDTQYF.

The CDR3 loop reads CASSQGAATNEKLFF. The CDR3 DNA sequence: TGTGCCAGCAGTCAGGGGGCAGCAACTAATGAAAAACTGTTTTTT. The genes are TRBV28 and TRBJ1-4; 8 bases match TRBD1. Germline values: CDR1 MDHEN, CDR2 SYDVKM. V shed 5 bases, J shed 0 bases, and the junction held 2 bases outside the gene matches. The CDR3 sequence is 15 residues long.

The genes are TRBV2 and TRBJ2-2, with TRBD1 as a possible D gene (6 bases). Trimming pared 8 bases from V and 4 bases from J, leaving 26 bases between. The CDR3 runs 18 residues. Germline loops: CDR1 SNHLY, CDR2 FYNNEI. The CDR3 protein is CASVSTGFPLTLTGELFF. CDR3 nucleotide sequence: TGTGCCAGCGTAAGCACAGGGTTCCCGTTAACCCTCACCGGGGAGCTGTTTTTT.

This sequence joins TRBV9 and TRBJ1-2, with D unresolved. The CDR3 has 14 residues. The germline gives CDR1 SGDLS, CDR2 YYNGEE. The V end was cut by 4 bases, the J end by 4 bases, with 14 bases between. The DNA of the CDR3 is TGTGCCAGCAGCAATTTCCAGGTTACCTATGGCTACACCTTC. Its protein is CASSNFQVTYGYTF.

The chain uses TRBV3-1 (or the pseudogene TRBV3-2) and TRBJ1-5, with 9 bases aligning to TRBD1. Germline assignment: CDR1 LGHDT and CDR2 YNNKEL (reference sequence). This CDR3 has 15 residues. Germline trimming cut 6 bases from V and 2 bases from J; bases unmatched to any gene: 5. CDR3 DNA sequence: TGTGCCAGCAGTTTGGGACAGGGTGGCAATCAGCCCCAGCATTTT. It encodes CASSLGQGGNQPQHF.

A word on this clone: The sample holds other DNA sequences that translate to the same CDR3. This chain links TRBV5-1 with TRBJ1-1; a possible D gene is TRBD1 (6 bases). V lost 4 bases, J lost 0 bases, and 10 bases lay in between. Germline V gene data show CDR1 as SGHRS and CDR2 as YFSETQ. The length of the CDR3 is 14 residues. The CDR3 sequence: CASSLTGMNTEAFF. The CDR3 DNA reads TGCGCCAGCAGCCTGACAGGAATGAACACTGAAGCTTTCTTT.